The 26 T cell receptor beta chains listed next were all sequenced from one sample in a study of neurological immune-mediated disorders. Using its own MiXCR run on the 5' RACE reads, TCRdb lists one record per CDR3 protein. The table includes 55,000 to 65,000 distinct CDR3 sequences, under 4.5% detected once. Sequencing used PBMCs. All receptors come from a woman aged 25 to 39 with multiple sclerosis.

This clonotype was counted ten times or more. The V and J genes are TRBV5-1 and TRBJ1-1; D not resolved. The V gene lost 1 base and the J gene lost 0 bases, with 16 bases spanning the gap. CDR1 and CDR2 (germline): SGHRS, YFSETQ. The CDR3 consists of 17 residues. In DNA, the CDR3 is TGCGCCAGCAGCTTGAAGGGAATGTACACGATGAACACTGAAGCTTTCTTT. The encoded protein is CASSLKGMYTMNTEAFF.

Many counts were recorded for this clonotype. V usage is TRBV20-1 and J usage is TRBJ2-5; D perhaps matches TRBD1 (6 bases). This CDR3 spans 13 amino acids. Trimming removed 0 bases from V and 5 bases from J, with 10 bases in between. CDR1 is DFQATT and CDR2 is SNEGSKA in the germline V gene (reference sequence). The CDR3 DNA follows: TGCAGTGCTAGAGATCAGGGGTGGGAGACCCAGTACTTC. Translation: CSARDQGWETQYF.

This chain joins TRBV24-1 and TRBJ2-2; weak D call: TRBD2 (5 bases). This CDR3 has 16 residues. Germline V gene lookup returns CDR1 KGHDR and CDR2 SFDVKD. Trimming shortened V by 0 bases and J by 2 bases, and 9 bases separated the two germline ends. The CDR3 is CATSDLAGPNTGELFF. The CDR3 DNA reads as TGTGCCACCAGTGATTTGGCGGGCCCCAACACCGGGGAGCTGTTTTTT.

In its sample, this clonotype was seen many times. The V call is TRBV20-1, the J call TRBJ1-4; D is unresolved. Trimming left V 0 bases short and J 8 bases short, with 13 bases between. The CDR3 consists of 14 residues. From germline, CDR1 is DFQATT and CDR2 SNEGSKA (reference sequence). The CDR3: CSARDARRGEKLFF. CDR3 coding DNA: TGCAGTGCTAGAGATGCAAGGCGGGGAGAAAAACTGTTTTTT.

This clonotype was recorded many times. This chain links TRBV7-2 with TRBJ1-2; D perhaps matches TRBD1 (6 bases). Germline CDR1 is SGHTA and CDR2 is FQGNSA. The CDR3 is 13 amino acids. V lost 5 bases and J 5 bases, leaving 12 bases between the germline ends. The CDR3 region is CASSQTGFYGYTF. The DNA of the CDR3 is TGTGCCAGCAGCCAGACAGGATTTTATGGCTACACCTTC.

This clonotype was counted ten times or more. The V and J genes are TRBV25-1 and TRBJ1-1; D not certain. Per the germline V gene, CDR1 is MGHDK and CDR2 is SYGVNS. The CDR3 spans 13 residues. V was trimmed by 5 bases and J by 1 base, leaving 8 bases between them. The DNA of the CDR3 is TGTGCCAGCAGTCCGGACTGGAACACTGAAGCTTTCTTT. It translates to CASSPDWNTEAFF.

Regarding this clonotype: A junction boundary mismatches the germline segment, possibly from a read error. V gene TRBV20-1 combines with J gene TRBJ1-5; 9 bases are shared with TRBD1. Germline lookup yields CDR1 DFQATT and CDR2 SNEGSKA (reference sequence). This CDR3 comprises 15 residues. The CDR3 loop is CSASPRGQGDQPQNF. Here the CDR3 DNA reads TGCAGTGCTAGCCCGCGGGGACAGGGTGATCAGCCCCAGAATTTT.

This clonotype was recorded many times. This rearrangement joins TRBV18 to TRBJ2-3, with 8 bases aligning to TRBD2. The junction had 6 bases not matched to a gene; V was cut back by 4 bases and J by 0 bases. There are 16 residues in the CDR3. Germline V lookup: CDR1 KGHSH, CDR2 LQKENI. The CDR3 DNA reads TGTGCCAGCTCACAAAAGCGGGGGAAGAGCACAGATACGCAGTATTTT. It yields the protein CASSQKRGKSTDTQYF.

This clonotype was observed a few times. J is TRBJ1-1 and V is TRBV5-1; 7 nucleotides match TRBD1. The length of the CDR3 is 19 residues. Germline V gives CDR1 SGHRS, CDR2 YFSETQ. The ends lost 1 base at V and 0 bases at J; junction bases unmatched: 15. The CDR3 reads CASSLIRRQGLVMNTEAFF. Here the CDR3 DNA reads TGCGCCAGCAGCTTGATTCGGAGACAGGGACTGGTTATGAACACTGAAGCTTTCTTT.

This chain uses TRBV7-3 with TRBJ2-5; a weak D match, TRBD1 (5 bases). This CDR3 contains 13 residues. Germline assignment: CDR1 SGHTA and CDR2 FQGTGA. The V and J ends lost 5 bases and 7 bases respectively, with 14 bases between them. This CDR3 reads CASSLDTSGTQYF. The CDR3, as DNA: TGTGCCAGCAGCCTGGACACCTCTGGGACCCAGTACTTC.

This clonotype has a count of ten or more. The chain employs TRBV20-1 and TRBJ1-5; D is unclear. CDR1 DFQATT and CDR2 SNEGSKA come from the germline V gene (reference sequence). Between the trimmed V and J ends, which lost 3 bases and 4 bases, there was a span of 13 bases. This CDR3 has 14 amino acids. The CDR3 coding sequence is TGCAGTGCTAGGAAAGATTCCGGGAATCAGCCCCAGCATTTT. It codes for CSARKDSGNQPQHF.

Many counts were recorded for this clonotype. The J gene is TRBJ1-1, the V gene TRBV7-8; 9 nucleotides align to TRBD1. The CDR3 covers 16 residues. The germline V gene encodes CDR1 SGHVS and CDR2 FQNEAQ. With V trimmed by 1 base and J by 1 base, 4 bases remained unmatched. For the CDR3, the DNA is TGTGCCAGCAGCTTAGGTTCGGGACAGGGGAACACTGAAGCTTTCTTT. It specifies CASSLGSGQGNTEAFF. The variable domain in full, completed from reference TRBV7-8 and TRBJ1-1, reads GAGVSQSPRYKVAKRGQDVALRCDPISGHVSLFWYQQALGQGPEFLTYFQNEAQLDKSGLPSDRFFAERPEGSVSTLKIQRTQQEDSAVYLCASSLGSGQGNTEAFFGQGTRLTVV.

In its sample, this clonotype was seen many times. CDR3 sequence (DNA): TGTGCCATCAGTGAAGGCGCGGGGGCCAAAAACATTCAGTACTTC. Translated, it gives CAISEGAGAKNIQYF. The chain carries TRBV10-3 and TRBJ2-4, with D tentatively TRBD2 (6 bases). Trimming removed 3 bases from V and 1 base from J, with 10 bases in between. Per the germline V gene, CDR1 is ENHRY and CDR2 is SYGVKD. The CDR3 spans 15 residues.

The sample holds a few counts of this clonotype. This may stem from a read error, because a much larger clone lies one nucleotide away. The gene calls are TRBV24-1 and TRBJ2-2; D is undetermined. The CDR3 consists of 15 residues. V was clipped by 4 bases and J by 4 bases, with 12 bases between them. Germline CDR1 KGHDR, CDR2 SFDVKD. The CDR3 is CATSDPRKATGELFF. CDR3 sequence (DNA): TGTGCCACCAGTGACCCAAGAAAGGCCACCGGGGAGCTGTTTTTT.

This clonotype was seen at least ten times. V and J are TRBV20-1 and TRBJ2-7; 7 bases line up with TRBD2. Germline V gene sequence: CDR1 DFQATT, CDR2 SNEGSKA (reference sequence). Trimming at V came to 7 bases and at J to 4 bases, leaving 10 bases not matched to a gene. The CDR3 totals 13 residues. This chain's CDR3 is CSGRGRAGYEQYF. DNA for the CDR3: TGCAGTGGACGGGGGAGGGCGGGGTACGAGCAGTACTTC.

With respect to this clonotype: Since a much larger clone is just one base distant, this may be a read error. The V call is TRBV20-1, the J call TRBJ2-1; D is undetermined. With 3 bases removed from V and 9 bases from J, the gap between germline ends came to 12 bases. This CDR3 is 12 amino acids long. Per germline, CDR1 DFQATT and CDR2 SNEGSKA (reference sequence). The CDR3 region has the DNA TGCAGTGCTAGGGGAACTTGGATTGAGCAGTTCTTC. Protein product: CSARGTWIEQFF.

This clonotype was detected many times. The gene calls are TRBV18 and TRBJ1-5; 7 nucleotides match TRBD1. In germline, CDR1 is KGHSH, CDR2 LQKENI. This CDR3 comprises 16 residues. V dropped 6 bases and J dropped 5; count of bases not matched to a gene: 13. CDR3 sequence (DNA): TGTGCCAGCTCCCCTAAGACAGGGCTGTTGGATCAGCCCCAGCATTTT. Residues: CASSPKTGLLDQPQHF.

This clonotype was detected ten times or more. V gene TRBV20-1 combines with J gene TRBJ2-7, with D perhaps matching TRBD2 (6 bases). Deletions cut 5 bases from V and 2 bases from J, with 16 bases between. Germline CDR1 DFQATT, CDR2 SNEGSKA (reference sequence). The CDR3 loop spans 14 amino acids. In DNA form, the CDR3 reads TGCAGTGCTCCCCAGGGACTCGCGCCCTACGAGCAGTACTTC. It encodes CSAPQGLAPYEQYF.

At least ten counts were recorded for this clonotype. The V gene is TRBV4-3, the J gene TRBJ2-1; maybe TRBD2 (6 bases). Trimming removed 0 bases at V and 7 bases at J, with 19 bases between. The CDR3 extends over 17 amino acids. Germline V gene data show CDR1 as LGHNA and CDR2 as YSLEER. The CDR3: CASSQDLRISRGNEQFF. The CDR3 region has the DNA TGCGCCAGCAGCCAAGATCTGAGGATCTCCCGGGGGAATGAGCAGTTCTTC.

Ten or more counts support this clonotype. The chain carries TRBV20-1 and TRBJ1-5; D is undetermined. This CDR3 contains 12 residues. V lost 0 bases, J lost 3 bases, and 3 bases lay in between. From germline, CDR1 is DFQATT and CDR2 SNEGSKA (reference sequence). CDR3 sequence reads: CSARDPNQPQHF. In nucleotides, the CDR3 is TGCAGTGCTAGAGACCCCAATCAGCCCCAGCATTTT.

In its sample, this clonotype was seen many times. The CDR3 region is CATSDYRLAGAADEQFF. The CDR3 coding sequence is TGTGCCACCAGTGATTATCGACTAGCGGGAGCCGCCGATGAGCAGTTCTTC. J is TRBJ2-1 and V is TRBV24-1; 12 nucleotides align to TRBD2. The CDR3 extends over 17 amino acids. V was clipped by 2 bases and J by 8 bases; unmatched bases: 9. CDR1 and CDR2 (germline): KGHDR, SFDVKD.

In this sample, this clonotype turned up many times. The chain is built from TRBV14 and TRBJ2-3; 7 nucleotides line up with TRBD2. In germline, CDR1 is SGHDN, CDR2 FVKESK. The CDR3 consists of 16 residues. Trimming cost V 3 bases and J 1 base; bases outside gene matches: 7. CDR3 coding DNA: TGTGCCAGCAGCCAGGGACTAACCGGGCGCACAGATACGCAGTATTTT. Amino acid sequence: CASSQGLTGRTDTQYF.

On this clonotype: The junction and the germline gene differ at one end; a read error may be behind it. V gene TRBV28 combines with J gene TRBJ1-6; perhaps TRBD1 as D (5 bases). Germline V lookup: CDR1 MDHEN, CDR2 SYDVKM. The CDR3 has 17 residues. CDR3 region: CASSLHLGAGYNSPLNF. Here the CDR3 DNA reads TGTGCCAGCAGTCTTCATCTTGGGGCGGGGTATAATTCACCCCTCAACTTT.

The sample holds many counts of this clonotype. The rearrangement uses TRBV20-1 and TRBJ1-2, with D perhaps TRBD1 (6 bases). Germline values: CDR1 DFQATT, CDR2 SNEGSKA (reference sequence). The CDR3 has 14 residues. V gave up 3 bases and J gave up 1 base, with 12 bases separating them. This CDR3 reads CSARGGQLNYGYTF. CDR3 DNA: TGCAGTGCTAGGGGGGGACAACTTAACTATGGCTACACCTTC.

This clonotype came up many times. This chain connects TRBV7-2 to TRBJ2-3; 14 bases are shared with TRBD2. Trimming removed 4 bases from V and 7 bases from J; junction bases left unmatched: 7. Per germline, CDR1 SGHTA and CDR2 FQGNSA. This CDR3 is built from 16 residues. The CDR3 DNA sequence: TGTGCCAGCAGCTCCCAAGGGACTAGCGGGAGACATACGCAGTATTTT. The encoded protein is CASSSQGTSGRHTQYF.

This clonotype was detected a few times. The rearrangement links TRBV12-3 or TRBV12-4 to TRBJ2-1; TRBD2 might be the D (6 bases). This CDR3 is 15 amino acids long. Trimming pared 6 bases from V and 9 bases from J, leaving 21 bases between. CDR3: CASSLRRGGVGEQFF. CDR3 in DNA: TGTGCCAGCAGCTTACGGAGGGGCGGGGTGGGTGAGCAGTTCTTC.